This entry lists 20 T cell receptor beta chains sequenced from one sample in a study of T cells in Graves' hyperthyroidism and ophthalmopathy. From RNA transcripts, TCR beta CDR3 regions were amplified. First-round RT-PCR with HTBI primers amplified the TCR CDR3 region. TCRdb fed the multiplex PCR reads into MiXCR, producing one record per CDR3 protein. The sample lists 500,000 to 550,000 distinct CDR3 sequences; about 20% were seen once. Input material: blood. Receptor source: a man younger than 35 with Graves' hyperthyroidism.

This chain links TRBV5-1 with TRBJ2-7; 9 bases fit TRBD1. Germline CDR1 is SGHRS and CDR2 is YFSETQ. CDR3 size: 15 residues. The V segment lost 3 bases and the J segment 4 bases; nucleotides outside the gene matches: 8. CDR3 nucleotides: TGCGCCAGCAGCTGGGGAACAGGGGGCGGGTACGAGCAGTACTTC. Amino acids: CASSWGTGGGYEQYF.

In this sample, this clonotype turned up a few times. J is TRBJ2-2 and V is TRBV2; 7 nucleotides line up with TRBD2. Germline assignment: CDR1 SNHLY and CDR2 FYNNEI. This CDR3 has 15 residues. After removal of 11 bases from V and 1 base from J, the junction contained 10 bases not matched to a gene. CDR3 region: CAAIGASGNTGELFF. The CDR3 DNA is TGTGCCGCCATTGGGGCTAGCGGGAACACCGGGGAGCTGTTTTTT.

The chain is built from TRBV6-2 or TRBV6-3 and TRBJ2-2; a weak D match, TRBD2 (6 bases). With 7 bases removed from V and 5 bases from J, the gap between germline ends came to 20 bases. CDR1 and CDR2 (germline): MNHEY, SVGEGT. This CDR3 has 16 residues. The CDR3 nucleotides are TGTGCCAGCAATCAGAAGGGACTGGGAAATACCGGGGAGCTGTTTTTT. This codes for CASNQKGLGNTGELFF.

V gene TRBV15 combines with J gene TRBJ1-2; TRBD1 matches 7 bases. V gave up 2 bases and J gave up 7 bases; unmatched junction bases: 4. The V gene's germline CDR1 is LNHNV and CDR2 YYDKDF (reference sequence). The CDR3 contains 13 residues. The CDR3 region is CATSRPDRAGYTF. The CDR3 coding sequence is TGTGCCACCAGCAGACCCGACAGGGCTGGCTACACCTTC.

This clonotype appeared a few times. The rearrangement joins TRBV20-1 to TRBJ2-2, with D perhaps matching TRBD2 (5 bases). There are 15 residues in the CDR3. V was trimmed by 0 bases and J by 0 bases, leaving 8 bases between them. CDR1 and CDR2 from the germline V gene are DFQATT and SNEGSKA (reference sequence). CDR3: CSAREGVANTGELFF. The CDR3 DNA sequence: TGCAGTGCTAGAGAGGGAGTGGCGAACACCGGGGAGCTGTTTTTT.

For this clonotype: Since a much larger clone is just one base distant, this may be a read error. The chain joins TRBV25-1 to TRBJ2-7; possibly TRBD2 for D (7 bases). The CDR3 covers 13 residues. The germline CDR1 and CDR2 sequences are MGHDK and SYGVNS. The CDR3 nucleotides read TGTGCCAGCAGTAGGGGGGGGACCTACGAGCCGTACTTC. Protein: CASSRGGTYEPYF.

This clonotype was seen at least ten times. The chain carries TRBV20-1 and TRBJ1-2; D is undetermined. This CDR3 spans 14 amino acids. CDR1 and CDR2 from the germline V gene are DFQATT and SNEGSKA (reference sequence). V gave up 1 base and J gave up 4 bases, with 13 bases separating them. CDR3 residues: CSARVGREVYGYTF. CDR3 nucleotides: TGCAGTGCTAGAGTAGGACGGGAAGTCTATGGCTACACCTTC.

This clonotype has just a few counts. J is TRBJ2-5 and V is TRBV12-3 or TRBV12-4; 7 nucleotides match TRBD2. V gave up 6 bases and J gave up 5 bases; unmatched junction bases: 15. The CDR3 runs 16 residues. The CDR3 nucleotides read TGTGCCAGCAGCTGGGGAGGGCAGGGTGGGTCGGAGACCCAGTACTTC. Its protein product is CASSWGGQGGSETQYF.

In its sample, this clonotype was seen once. V and J are TRBV20-1 and TRBJ2-7; D is uncertain. There are 16 residues in the CDR3. In germline, CDR1 is DFQATT, CDR2 SNEGSKA (reference sequence). Trimming took off 1 base at V and 3 bases at J, with 19 bases between the two ends. The CDR3 DNA follows: TGCAGTGCTAGAGCCCCCCCGCCGGTTTACCACTACGAGCAGTACTTC. Protein: CSARAPPPVYHYEQYF.

This clonotype was recorded only once. This chain joins TRBV12-3 or TRBV12-4 and TRBJ2-7, with 7 bases aligning to TRBD1. The CDR3 length is 14 residues. The V segment lost 5 bases and the J segment 2 bases; nucleotides outside the gene matches: 6. Written as DNA, the CDR3 is TGTGCCAGCAGTGAAACGGGACAGCCCTACGAGCAGTACTTC. Amino acids: CASSETGQPYEQYF.

This clonotype was detected ten times or more. The chain couples TRBV7-9 to TRBJ2-5; unclear D gene. The germline V and J ends were trimmed by 0 bases and 4 bases, with 6 bases remaining between them. There are 13 residues in the CDR3. Germline assignment: CDR1 SEHNR and CDR2 FQNEAQ (reference sequence). CDR3 protein: CASSLAPGETQYF. In DNA, the CDR3 is TGTGCCAGCAGCTTAGCCCCGGGAGAGACCCAGTACTTC.

In its sample, this clonotype was seen many times. The chain is built from TRBV6-5 and TRBJ2-7; weak D call: TRBD2 (6 bases). V lost 2 bases and J 5 bases, leaving 19 bases between the germline ends. The V gene's germline CDR1 is MNHEY and CDR2 SVGAGI. This CDR3 has 16 residues. The CDR3 bases are TGTGCCAGCAGTTACGGCGATGGCAGGGAGGACCACGAGCAGTACTTC. Translating it yields CASSYGDGREDHEQYF.

The CDR3 bases are TGTGCCAGCATGGCGGGAGGGCCCTCCGGGGAGCTGTTTTTT. Its protein product is CASMAGGPSGELFF. The chain has TRBV6-1 and TRBJ2-2, with 9 bases identical to TRBD2. The CDR3 has 14 amino acids. The germline V gene encodes CDR1 MNHNS and CDR2 SASEGT. The junction had 6 bases not matched to a gene; V was cut back by 7 bases and J by 6 bases.

This clonotype was seen many times. This chain connects TRBV9 to TRBJ1-2, with a tentative D call TRBD1 (5 bases). CDR1 and CDR2 from the germline V gene are SGDLS and YYNGEE. This CDR3 is built from 15 residues. V was shortened by 0 bases and J by 6 bases, with 15 bases between the two germline ends. CDR3 amino acids: CASSVGVGVSDGYTF. The CDR3 DNA follows: TGTGCCAGCAGCGTAGGAGTAGGGGTTTCGGATGGCTACACCTTC.

This clonotype was seen at least ten times. V gene TRBV12-3 or TRBV12-4 combines with J gene TRBJ2-7; D perhaps matches TRBD2 (6 bases). The better agreement between TRBJ2-1 and the DNA end casts doubt on the J call. The CDR3 has 13 amino acids. CDR3 in DNA: TGTGCCACCGCAGGAGGGGTCGGCTACGAGCAGTTCTTC. Translating gives CATAGGVGYEQFF.

Comment on this clonotype: This is likely a read error, given that the CDR3 carries no conserved phenylalanine or tryptophan at its end. The chain carries TRBV7-7 and TRBJ2-2; D gene unclear. CDR1 and CDR2 from the germline V gene are SSHAT and FNYEAQ (reference sequence). The CDR3 consists of 12 residues. The CDR3 sequence is CASSPGAGELFY. The CDR3 DNA sequence: TGTGCTAGTAGTCCCGGTGCCGGGGAGCTGTTTTAT.

This clonotype appeared many times. The chain links TRBV28 to TRBJ1-5, with D maybe TRBD1 (6 bases). This CDR3 spans 14 amino acids. Germline CDR1 reads MDHEN; CDR2 reads SYDVKM. With 5 bases removed from V and 5 bases from J, the gap between germline ends came to 13 bases. CDR3 in amino acids: CASSPPGTYQPQHF. In nucleotides, the CDR3 is TGTGCCAGCAGTCCTCCCGGGACATATCAGCCCCAGCATTTT.

DNA for the CDR3: TGTGCCATCAGTGCGACTAGCGTCCAAGAGACCCAGTACTTC. It yields the protein CAISATSVQETQYF. The rearrangement uses TRBV10-3 and TRBJ2-5; 8 positions agree with TRBD2. CDR3 length equals 14 residues. Germline V lookup: CDR1 ENHRY, CDR2 SYGVKD. V was clipped by 4 bases and J by 1 base; unmatched bases: 2.

This clonotype was seen many times. V gene TRBV20-1 combines with J gene TRBJ2-7, with 7 bases aligning to TRBD1. Germline loops: CDR1 DFQATT, CDR2 SNEGSKA (reference sequence). V shed 6 bases, J shed 4 bases, and the junction held 15 bases outside the gene matches. The CDR3 has 15 residues. The CDR3 here is CSALTRDSVRYEQYF. For the CDR3, the DNA is TGCAGTGCCTTGACTCGGGACAGTGTACGATACGAGCAGTACTTC.

Worth noting for this clonotype: Compared with germline, one end of the junction differs, possibly owing to a read error. V usage is TRBV7-8 and J usage is TRBJ2-4; no definite D call. This CDR3 spans 13 amino acids. Per germline, CDR1 SGHVS and CDR2 FQNEAQ. The CDR3 DNA reads TGTGCCAGCAGCTTAGGTCGTAAAAACATTCAGCACTTC. Translation: CASSLGRKNIQHF.